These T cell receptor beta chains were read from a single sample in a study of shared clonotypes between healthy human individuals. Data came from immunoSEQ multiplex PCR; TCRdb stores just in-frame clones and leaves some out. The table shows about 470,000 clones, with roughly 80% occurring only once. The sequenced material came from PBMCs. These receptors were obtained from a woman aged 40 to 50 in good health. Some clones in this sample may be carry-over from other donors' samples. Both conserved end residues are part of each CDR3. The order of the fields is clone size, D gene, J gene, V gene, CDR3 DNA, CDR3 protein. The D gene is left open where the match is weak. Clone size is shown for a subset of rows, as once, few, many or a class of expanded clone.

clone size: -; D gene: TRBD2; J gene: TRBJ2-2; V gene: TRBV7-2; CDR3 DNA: TGTGCCAGCAGCCAGGGTGGGACTAGCGGATACACCGGGGAGCTGTTTTTT; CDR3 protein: CASSQGGTSGYTGELFF
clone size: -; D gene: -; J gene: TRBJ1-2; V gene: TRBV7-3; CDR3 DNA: TGTGCCAGCAGCTTAAACCCTAACTATGGCTACACCTTC; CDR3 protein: CASSLNPNYGYTF
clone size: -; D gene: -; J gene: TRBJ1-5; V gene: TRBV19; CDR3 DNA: TGTGCCAGTAGTATGGGGACACCGGCTTTT; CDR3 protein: CASSMGTPAF
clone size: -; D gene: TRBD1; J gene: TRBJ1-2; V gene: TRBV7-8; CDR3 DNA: TGTGCCAGCAGCTTAGCGACCGGGACAGGGAGCGGCTACACCTTC; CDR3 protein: CASSLATGTGSGYTF
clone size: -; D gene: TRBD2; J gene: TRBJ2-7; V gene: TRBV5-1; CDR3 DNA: TGCGCCAGCAGCTCGGGACTAGTAGACGAGCAGTACTTC; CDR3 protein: CASSSGLVDEQYF
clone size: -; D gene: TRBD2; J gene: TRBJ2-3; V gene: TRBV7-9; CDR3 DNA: TGTGCCAGCAGCTTTGTAGCGGGGCACACAGATACGCAGTATTTT; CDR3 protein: CASSFVAGHTDTQYF
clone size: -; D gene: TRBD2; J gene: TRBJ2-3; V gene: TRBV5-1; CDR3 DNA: TGCGCCAGCAGCTTGCGAGGACTAGCGGGAATTAGCACAGATACGCAGTATTTT; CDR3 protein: CASSLRGLAGISTDTQYF
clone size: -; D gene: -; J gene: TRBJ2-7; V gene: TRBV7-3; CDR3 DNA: TGTGCCAGCAGCTTAATAGGGGGACACAACGAGCAGTACTTC; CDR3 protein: CASSLIGGHNEQYF
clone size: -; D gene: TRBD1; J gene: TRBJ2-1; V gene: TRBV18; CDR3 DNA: TGTGCCAGCTCACCCCGGGACAGGACATACAATGAGCAGTTCTTC; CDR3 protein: CASSPRDRTYNEQFF
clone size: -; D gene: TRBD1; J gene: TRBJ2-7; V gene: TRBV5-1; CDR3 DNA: TGCGCCAGCAGCCCCGTCCCGGGACAGGCCTACGAGCAGTACTTC; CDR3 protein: CASSPVPGQAYEQYF
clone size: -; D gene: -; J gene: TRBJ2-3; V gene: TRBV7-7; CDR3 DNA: TGTGCCAGCAGCCGTTTGGGGGGCACAGATACGCAGTATTTT; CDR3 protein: CASSRLGGTDTQYF
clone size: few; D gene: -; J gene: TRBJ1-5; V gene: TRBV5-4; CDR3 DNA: TGTGCCAGCAGCATCGACACAGATCAGCCCCAGCATTTT; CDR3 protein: CASSIDTDQPQHF
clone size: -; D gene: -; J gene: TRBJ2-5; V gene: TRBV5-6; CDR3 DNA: TGCGCCAGCAGCCCGATACAGACAGAGACCCAGTACTTC; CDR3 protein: CASSPIQTETQYF
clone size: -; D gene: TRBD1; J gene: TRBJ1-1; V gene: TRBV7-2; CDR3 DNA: TGTGCCAGCAGCCCGGACAGGATGAACACTGAAGCTTTCTTT; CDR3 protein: CASSPDRMNTEAFF
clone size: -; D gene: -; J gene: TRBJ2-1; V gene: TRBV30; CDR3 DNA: TGTGCCTGGAGTGTTCTTGATGAGCAGTTCTTC; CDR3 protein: CAWSVLDEQFF
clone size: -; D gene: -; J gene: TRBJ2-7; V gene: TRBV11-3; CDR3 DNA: TGTGCCAGCAGCTTTAGAGGCAGGGGCTACGAGCAGTACTTC; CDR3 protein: CASSFRGRGYEQYF
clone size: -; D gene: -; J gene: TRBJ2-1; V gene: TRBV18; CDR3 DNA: TGTGCCAGCTCACTGACCGGAGACAATGAGCAGTTCTTC; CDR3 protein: CASSLTGDNEQFF